This T cell receptor beta chain was retrieved from a study of cytomegalovirus exposure and HLA in healthy donors. V was shortened by 1 base and J by 0 bases, with 10 bases between the two germline ends. In germline, CDR1 is SGHRS, CDR2 YFSETQ. This CDR3 is built from 15 residues. A word on this clone: Its specificity is unknown.

Findings and caveats of the study: From TCR beta sequences, most subjects' HLA-A and HLA-B alleles were reportedly predicted accurately.

PCR primers comprised 60 Vbeta and 13 Jbeta primers. TCRdb keeps only in-frame clones here, not all; method: immunoSEQ multiplex PCR. The table records 60,000 to 90,000 clones, about 70% of them present only once. The specimen was PBMCs. The TCR was taken from a woman in her forties or fifties in good health and CMV-seropositive. The chain links TRBV5-1 to TRBJ1-2, with TRBD1 as a possible D gene (5 bases). The CDR3 loop is CASSLIPGTNYGYTF. For the CDR3, the DNA is TGCGCCAGCAGCTTGATCCCAGGGACTAACTATGGCTACACCTTC. Drawing the rest from reference TRBV5-1 and TRBJ1-2, the complete variable domain is KAGVTQTPRYLIKTRGQQVTLSCSPISGHRSVSWYQQTPGQGLQFLFEYFSETQRNKGNFPGRFSGRQFSNSRSEMNVSTLELGDSALYLCASSLIPGTNYGYTFGSGTRLTVV.